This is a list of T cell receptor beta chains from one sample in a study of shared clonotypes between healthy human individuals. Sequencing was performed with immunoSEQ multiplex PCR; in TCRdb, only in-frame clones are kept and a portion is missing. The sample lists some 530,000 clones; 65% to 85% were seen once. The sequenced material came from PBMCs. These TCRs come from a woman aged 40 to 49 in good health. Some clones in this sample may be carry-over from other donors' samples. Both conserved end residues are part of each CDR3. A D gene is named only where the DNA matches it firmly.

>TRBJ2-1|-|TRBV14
CASSQSRDSEQFF
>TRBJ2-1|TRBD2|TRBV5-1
CASSPRTSVYNEQFF
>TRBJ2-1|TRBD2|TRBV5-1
CASSPLAGEGSSYNEQFF
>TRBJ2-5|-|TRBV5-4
CASSTGTQETQYF
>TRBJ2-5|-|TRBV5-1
CASSFGLDQETQYF
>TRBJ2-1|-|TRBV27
CASRTRLNEQFF
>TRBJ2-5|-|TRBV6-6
CASSRRGGETQYF
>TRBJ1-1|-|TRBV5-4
CASSLGANTEAFF
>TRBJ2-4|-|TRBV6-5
CASSYSAGKAKNIQYF
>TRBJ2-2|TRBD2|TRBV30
CAWSRLAGAGGELFF
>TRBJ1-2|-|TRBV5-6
CASSVGDLHSGGYTF
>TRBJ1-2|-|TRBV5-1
CASHDSNYGYTF
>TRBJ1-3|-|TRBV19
CASSTRNGPRAGNTIYF
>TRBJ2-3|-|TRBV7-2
CASSLTSPTDTQYF
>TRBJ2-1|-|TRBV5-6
CASSPLGGRSPNEQFF
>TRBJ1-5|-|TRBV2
CASSEGTSNQPQHF
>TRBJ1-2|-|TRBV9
CASSVGLRGSGYTF
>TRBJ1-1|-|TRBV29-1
CSVDRALGAFF
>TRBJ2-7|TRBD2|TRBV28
CASFTPGLAGVGYEQYF
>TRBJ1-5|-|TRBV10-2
CASTEEAHSNQPQHF
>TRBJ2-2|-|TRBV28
CASSLRGFGTGELFF
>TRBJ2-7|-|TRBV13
CASSAYRRGSYEQYF
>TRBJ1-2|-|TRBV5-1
CASSLETVPTNYGYTF
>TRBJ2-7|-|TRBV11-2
CASLYYEQYF
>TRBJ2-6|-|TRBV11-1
CASRQTGSGANVLTF
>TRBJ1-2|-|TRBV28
CASSLGRNYGYTF
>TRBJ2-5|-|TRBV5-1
CASSLDPEGTQYF
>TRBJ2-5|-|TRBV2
CASSREKEETQYF
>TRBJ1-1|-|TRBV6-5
CASTSGREAFF
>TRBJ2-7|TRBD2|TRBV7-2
CASSPRTSGTYEQYF
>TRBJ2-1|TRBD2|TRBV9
CASSVAELAGAVEQFF
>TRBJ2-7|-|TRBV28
CASTRPGINYEQYF
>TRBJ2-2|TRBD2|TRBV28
CASSYGLAGAYDDTGELFF
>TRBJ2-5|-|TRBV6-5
CASSYSGGAGTQYF
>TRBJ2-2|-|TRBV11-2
CASSLGAGLNTGELFF
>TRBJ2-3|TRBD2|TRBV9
CASSSGRGRDTQYF
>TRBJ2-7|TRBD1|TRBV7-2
CASSSPTTGGIYEQYF
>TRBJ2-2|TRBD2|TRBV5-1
CASSTGLANTGELFF
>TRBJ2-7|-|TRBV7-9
CASSLVGTSYEQYF
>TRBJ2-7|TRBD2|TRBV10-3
CAITPGLAGGRYEQYF
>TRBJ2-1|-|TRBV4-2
CASSLTGILNEQFF
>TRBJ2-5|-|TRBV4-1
CASSQDGVFGGETQYF
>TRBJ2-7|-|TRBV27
CASSLSRTIRLHEQYF
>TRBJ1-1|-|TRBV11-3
CASSPGPGMNTEAFF
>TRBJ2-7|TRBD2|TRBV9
CASSVGSSGGAYEQYF
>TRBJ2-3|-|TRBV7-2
CASSPRNTDTQYF
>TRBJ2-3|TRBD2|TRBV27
CASRTLAERPPQYF
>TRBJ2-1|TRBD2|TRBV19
CASSYERGSYNEQFF